This TCR beta chain was obtained from a study of T cell responses to AZD1222 COVID-19 vaccine. Produced via immunoSEQ multiplex PCR; TCRdb's table is partial and in-frame only. The sample consists of about 150,000 clones, about 88% of them appearing once. This clonotype originated in an adult in good health. Source: peripheral blood, taken on day 0 of AZD1222 vaccination.

CDR3 sequence: CASSLSWGSYEQYF. In DNA form, the CDR3 reads TGTGCCAGCAGCCTGTCTTGGGGGTCCTACGAGCAGTACTTC. The V call is TRBV7-2, the J call TRBJ2-7; either TRBD1 or TRBD2 may fit D (5 bases each). The CDR3 has 14 amino acids. Between the trimmed V and J ends, which lost 5 bases and 1 base, there was a span of 12 bases. Germline V gene lookup returns CDR1 SGHTA and CDR2 FQGNSA.